This passage covers 22 T cell receptor beta chains from one sample sequenced in a study of ipilimumab plus nivolumab after autologous stem cell transplantation. The protocol was immunoSEQ multiplex PCR, while the TCRdb copy is restricted to in-frame clones and leaves out a portion. This repertoire shows 20,000 to 25,000 clones, just under 75% found once; its top ten account for roughly a quarter. The input for sequencing was PBMCs, taken in a trial of ipilimumab plus nivolumab as post-transplant consolidation. These receptors were collected from a male donor with diffuse large B-cell lymphoma.

The rearrangement joins TRBV7-9 to TRBJ1-2, with unresolved D. V lost 5 bases to trimming and J lost 7 bases, with 17 bases between them. The CDR3 is 14 amino acids. Germline V CDR1 and CDR2: SEHNR, FQNEAQ (reference sequence). Here the CDR3 DNA reads TGTGCCAGCAGCAACGAGTTGGCGGCCGGTGGCTACACCTTC. Residues: CASSNELAAGGYTF.

The genes are TRBV6-1 and TRBJ1-1; no clear D. The CDR3 runs 15 residues. CDR1 is MNHNS and CDR2 is SASEGT in the germline V gene. Between the trimmed V and J ends, which lost 2 bases and 3 bases, there was a span of 13 bases. CDR3 loop: CASSETAATHTEAFF. The CDR3 DNA is TGTGCCAGCAGTGAAACGGCAGCTACGCACACTGAAGCTTTCTTT.

The rearrangement joins TRBV21-1 to TRBJ2-7; the table's D gene call, TRBD1, was not cross checked with the DNA. TRBV21-1 is a listed pseudogene. The CDR3 consists of 17 residues. The chain's CDR3 is CASSKEGRDRRTYEQYF. CDR3 bases: TGTGCCAGCAGCAAAGAGGGTAGGGACAGGCGAACCTACGAGCAGTACTTC.

There are many counts of this clone. This chain connects TRBV29-1 to TRBJ2-1; 8 nucleotides line up with TRBD2. CDR1 and CDR2 from the germline V gene are SQVTM and ANQGSEA. The CDR3 is made up of 17 amino acids. J gave up 1 base and V 1 base, and 9 bases lay outside the gene matches. In DNA form, the CDR3 reads TGCAGCGTTGAAGTACGGGAGGGCCGGTGGTCCTACAATGAGCAGTTCTTC. This encodes CSVEVREGRWSYNEQFF.

The chain is built from TRBV28 and TRBJ2-2; 8 bases align to TRBD2. The CDR3 length is 14 residues. J was trimmed by 4 bases and V by 6 bases; bases with no gene match: 4. Germline V gives CDR1 MDHEN, CDR2 SYDVKM. The CDR3 protein is CASSRGGSTGELFF. The CDR3 coding sequence is TGTGCCAGCAGCCGGGGGGGCTCCACCGGGGAGCTGTTTTTT.

V is TRBV7-9 and J is TRBJ2-5; 8 positions agree with TRBD2. Unmatched junction bases numbered 10, after V lost 2 bases and J lost 5 bases. The germline CDR1 and CDR2 sequences are SEHNR and FQNEAQ (reference sequence). This CDR3 is built from 16 residues. The CDR3 region is CASSLISGGRGETQYF. The CDR3 nucleotides are TGTGCCAGCAGCTTAATCAGCGGGGGCCGAGGGGAGACCCAGTACTTC.

The V and J genes are TRBV5-1 and TRBJ2-2; D not resolved. Trimming cost V 2 bases and J 1 base, with 12 bases left between them. This CDR3 has 16 amino acids. Germline lookup yields CDR1 SGHRS and CDR2 YFSETQ. The CDR3 protein is CASSFSSGRNTGELFF. The CDR3 DNA is TGCGCCAGCAGCTTTAGTTCCGGACGGAACACCGGGGAGCTGTTTTTT.

The rearrangement joins TRBV14 to TRBJ1-6; D is unclear. This CDR3 contains 18 residues. Trimming left V 0 bases short and J 0 bases short, with 12 bases between. CDR1 SGHDN and CDR2 FVKESK come from the germline V gene. CDR3 amino acids: CASSQDATRSSYNSPLHF. In DNA, the CDR3 is TGTGCCAGCAGCCAAGATGCCACTCGGAGCTCCTATAATTCACCCCTCCACTTT.

This chain connects TRBV11-3 to TRBJ1-4; D is possibly TRBD1 (6 bases). The CDR3 totals 16 residues. Trimming pared 4 bases from V and 8 bases from J, leaving 20 bases between. Looked up from germline, CDR1 is SGHNT and CDR2 is YENEEA. In DNA, the CDR3 is TGTGCCAGCAGCTCCTCGCGAGGGGGGTTTTTCGAAAAACTGTTTTTT. Its translation: CASSSSRGGFFEKLFF. Based on the CDR3 plus reference TRBV11-3 and TRBJ1-4, the full variable domain is EAGVVQSPRYKIIEKKQPVAFWCNPISGHNTLYWYLQNLGQGPELLIRYENEEAVDDSQLPKDRFSAERLKGVDSTLKIQPAELGDSAVYLCASSSSRGGFFEKLFFGSGTQLSVL.

This clone was counted between two and nine times. The chain is built from TRBV9 and TRBJ1-2; maybe TRBD1 (5 bases). Germline V gene data show CDR1 as SGDLS and CDR2 as YYNGEE. The CDR3 sequence is 15 residues long. Trimming stripped 0 bases from V and 3 bases from J, with 12 bases between. The CDR3 protein is CASSVATQGYYGYTF. The CDR3 DNA sequence: TGTGCCAGCAGCGTAGCTACGCAGGGATACTATGGCTACACCTTC.

The V and J genes are TRBV6-1 and TRBJ1-2; D gene unclear. V was cut by 6 bases and J by 1 base, with 12 bases left in between. This CDR3 contains 14 residues. From germline, CDR1 is MNHNS and CDR2 SASEGT. CDR3 DNA: TGTGCCAGCAGCCCCCTGCTAAGTAACTATGGCTACACCTTC. Protein sequence: CASSPLLSNYGYTF.

The rearrangement joins TRBV27 to TRBJ1-2, with D hard to call. Trimming took off 3 bases at V and 0 bases at J, with 5 bases between the two ends. CDR1 MNHEY and CDR2 SMNVEV come from the germline V gene (reference sequence). This CDR3 comprises 13 residues. Here the CDR3 DNA reads TGTGCCAGCAGTTTGAATTCTAACTATGGCTACACCTTC. It codes for CASSLNSNYGYTF.

The chain is built from TRBV10-3 and TRBJ1-5; the D gene is possibly TRBD1 (5 bases). Trimming stripped 6 bases from V and 4 bases from J, with 13 bases between. Germline values: CDR1 ENHRY, CDR2 SYGVKD. The CDR3 totals 14 residues. Written as DNA, the CDR3 is TGTGCCATCAGGGAGGGGACTGAGAATCAGCCCCAGCATTTT. This encodes CAIREGTENQPQHF.

This chain uses TRBV2 with TRBJ1-2; perhaps TRBD1 as D (5 bases). Germline lookup yields CDR1 SNHLY and CDR2 FYNNEI. This CDR3 comprises 13 residues. Trimming pared 7 bases from V and 7 bases from J, leaving 16 bases between. CDR3 in DNA: TGTGCCAGCAATAAGGGGAGTTTCTTTGGCTACACCTTC. It yields the protein CASNKGSFFGYTF.

CDR3 in amino acids: CSVDVGSYNEQFF. The CDR3, as DNA: TGCAGCGTGGACGTTGGCTCCTACAATGAGCAGTTCTTC. This chain uses TRBV29-1 with TRBJ2-1; D unclear. V lost 6 bases and J lost 0, with 9 bases in between. Germline V gene data show CDR1 as SQVTM and CDR2 as ANQGSEA. This CDR3 comprises 13 residues.

The J gene is TRBJ2-3, the V gene TRBV7-6; 7 positions agree with TRBD2. Per the germline V gene, CDR1 is SGHVS and CDR2 is FNYEAQ. This CDR3 comprises 14 residues. Trimming removed 7 bases from V and 6 bases from J; junction bases left unmatched: 10. CDR3 sequence reads: CASTTFRGEDTQYF. The DNA of the CDR3 is TGTGCCAGCACCACATTCCGGGGGGAGGATACGCAGTATTTT.

This chain links TRBV10-3 with TRBJ1-1, with a tentative D call TRBD1 (5 bases). The CDR3 is 16 residues long. V lost 4 bases, J lost 5 bases, and 20 bases lay in between. Germline values: CDR1 ENHRY, CDR2 SYGVKD. The CDR3 sequence is CAISGGRAGRLTEAFF. CDR3 bases: TGTGCCATCAGTGGCGGCCGGGCAGGGAGACTAACTGAAGCTTTCTTT.

A single count supports this clone. V usage is TRBV9 and J usage is TRBJ2-3, with 11 bases lining up with TRBD2. In germline, CDR1 is SGDLS, CDR2 YYNGEE. With V trimmed by 0 bases and J by 5 bases, 2 bases remained unmatched. The CDR3 runs 15 residues. CDR3 nucleotide sequence: TGTGCCAGCAGCGTAGTTAGCGGGGGGGGAGATACGCAGTATTTT. Amino acid sequence: CASSVVSGGGDTQYF.

V is TRBV5-1 and J is TRBJ2-5, with TRBD2 matching 9 bases. The CDR3 loop spans 15 amino acids. The germline gives CDR1 SGHRS, CDR2 YFSETQ. V lost 2 bases, J lost 5 bases, and 7 bases stayed unmatched. CDR3 amino acids: CASSFGGGRGETQYF. CDR3 bases: TGCGCCAGCAGCTTCGGAGGCGGGAGGGGGGAGACCCAGTACTTC. Full variable domain (outside the CDR3, taken from reference TRBV5-1 and TRBJ2-5): KAGVTQTPRYLIKTRGQQVTLSCSPISGHRSVSWYQQTPGQGLQFLFEYFSETQRNKGNFPGRFSGRQFSNSRSEMNVSTLELGDSALYLCASSFGGGRGETQYFGPGTRLLVL.

The chain joins TRBV7-9 to TRBJ2-3; D may be TRBD2 (7 bases). V was trimmed by 3 bases and J by 6 bases, leaving 16 bases between them. Germline V gene lookup returns CDR1 SEHNR and CDR2 FQNEAQ (reference sequence). The CDR3 runs 15 residues. CDR3 bases: TGTGCCAGCAGCTTGATGGGAGGGGGGGAGGATACGCAGTATTTT. Its protein is CASSLMGGGEDTQYF.

CDR3 DNA: TGTGCCAGCAGGGACCGTTGGGAGCAGTTCTTC. Encoded protein: CASRDRWEQFF. The V gene is TRBV28, the J gene TRBJ2-1; D call uncertain. CDR1 is MDHEN and CDR2 is SYDVKM in the germline V gene. Trimming cost V 6 bases and J 10 bases, with 10 bases left between them. The CDR3 has 11 amino acids.

This chain links TRBV29-1 with TRBJ2-7, with D perhaps TRBD2 (5 bases). CDR1 SQVTM and CDR2 ANQGSEA come from the germline V gene. The CDR3 length is 13 residues. Trimming stripped 2 bases from V and 3 bases from J, with 11 bases between. CDR3 coding DNA: TGCAGCGTTGAACGACGGGGAGACTACGAGCAGTACTTC. Translation: CSVERRGDYEQYF.